A selection of T cell receptor beta chains follows, all from one sample in a study of OX40 agonist ivuxolimab in advanced cancers. Method: immunoSEQ multiplex PCR; TCRdb's copy keeps in-frame clones and lacks some. The sample records 90,000 to 100,000 clones, approximately 95% being singletons. Sequencing used CD4+ or CD8+ T cells sorted from blood, obtained in a trial of the OX40 agonist ivuxolimab. The receptors come from an adult with an advanced solid tumor such as melanoma, head and neck, liver or kidney cancer. Each CDR3 is given with its conserved first and last residue. The D gene is left open where the match is weak. Only part of the rows carry a size: once, few, many, or a class if the clone is expanded.

D	V	J	size	DNA	CDR3
TRBD1	TRBV27	TRBJ2-5	-	TGTGCCAGCAGTGACCCAGGGGGCCAAGAGACCCAGTACTTC	CASSDPGGQETQYF
-	TRBV27	TRBJ1-1	once	TGTGCCAGCCAATGCAGGATGAACACTGAAGCTTTCTTT	CASQCRMNTEAFF
-	TRBV7-9	TRBJ2-2	-	TGTGCCAGCAGTCTTTCAGGGTTGTCCGGGGAGCTGTTTTTT	CASSLSGLSGELFF
-	TRBV5-4	TRBJ2-2	-	TGTGCCAGCAGCTCTACCGGGGAGCTGTTTTTT	CASSSTGELFF
-	TRBV7-3	TRBJ2-6	once	TGTGCCAGCAGGGGCTCTGGGGCCAACGTCCTGACTTTC	CASRGSGANVLTF
-	TRBV7-3	TRBJ2-5	-	TGTGCCAGCAGCTTAGCCCCGGGGGAGACCCAGTACTTC	CASSLAPGETQYF
TRBD2	TRBV27	TRBJ2-1	once	TGTGCCAGCAGTTATGTAGCGGGAGTAGTCGAATACAATGAGCAGTTCTTC	CASSYVAGVVEYNEQFF
TRBD2	TRBV19	TRBJ2-1	-	TGTGCCAGTAGTCGAGTAGCGGGGGGCTACAATGAGCAGTTCTTC	CASSRVAGGYNEQFF
TRBD1	TRBV28	TRBJ2-3	-	TGTGCCAGCAGTTTTAATCAGGGGGCTGGGACAGATACGCAGTATTTT	CASSFNQGAGTDTQYF
-	TRBV20-1	TRBJ2-1	once	TGCAGTGCGCGGGACTTGGAGCAGTTCTTC	CSARDLEQFF
-	TRBV5-1	TRBJ2-7	once	TGCGCCAGCAGCTTGGAGGGTAGCGTCGGCGAGCAGTACTTC	CASSLEGSVGEQYF
TRBD2	TRBV5-5	TRBJ2-5	-	TGTGCCAGCAGCACAGCGGGGTCAAAAGAGACCCAGTACTTC	CASSTAGSKETQYF
TRBD1	TRBV10-2	TRBJ2-5	-	TGCGCCAGCAGTGAGTCGGGACAGGGGGGACAGACCCAGTACTTC	CASSESGQGGQTQYF
TRBD1	TRBV19	TRBJ2-7	-	TGTGCCAGTAGTATAGGGACAGGAGCCGTCTACGAGCAGTACTTC	CASSIGTGAVYEQYF
-	TRBV14	TRBJ2-7	-	TGTGCCAGCAGTCCATTCCGGGGCTCCTACGAGCAGTACTTC	CASSPFRGSYEQYF
-	TRBV28	TRBJ2-7	-	TGTGCCAGCAGTTTAGTTATGGCTTACGAGCAGTACTTC	CASSLVMAYEQYF
-	TRBV2	TRBJ1-2	-	TGTGCCAGCATCCCCGTGGGGGACTATGGCTACACCTTC	CASIPVGDYGYTF
-	TRBV6-5	TRBJ2-7	-	TGTGCCAGCAGCCCGGGGATAGGGGGTATGAACGAGCAGTACTTC	CASSPGIGGMNEQYF
-	TRBV18	TRBJ2-2	-	TGTGCCAGCTCACCACCAGACGTGAACACCGGGGAGCTGTTTTTT	CASSPPDVNTGELFF
-	TRBV28	TRBJ1-5	-	TGTGCCAGCAGTTCCACAGACTATAGCAATCAGCCCCAGCATTTT	CASSSTDYSNQPQHF
-	TRBV7-8	TRBJ2-7	-	TGTGCCAGCAGCTTAGCGTCTGAGGGGGCGGGAGAGCAGTACTTC	CASSLASEGAGEQYF
-	TRBV7-9	TRBJ1-4	-	TGTGCCAGCAGCTTATTGGGGGAAGCAACTAATGAAAAACTGTTTTTT	CASSLLGEATNEKLFF
TRBD2	TRBV4-2	TRBJ2-7	-	TGTGCCAGCAGCCAGGCCGGGACTAAGTCCTACGAGCAGTACTTC	CASSQAGTKSYEQYF
TRBD2	TRBV6-6	TRBJ2-7	-	TGTGCCAGCAGCCAGGGACTAGCGGGAGGCGAGCAGTACTTC	CASSQGLAGGEQYF
-	TRBV13	TRBJ2-7	-	TGTGCCAGCAGCTCCTTTCGGTACGAGCAGTACTTC	CASSSFRYEQYF
-	TRBV18	TRBJ1-5	-	TGTGCCAGCTCACCAGTTGCGGGGGGGTATCAGCCCCAGCATTTT	CASSPVAGGYQPQHF
-	TRBV2	TRBJ2-5	-	TGTGCCAGCAGGGACTACAACAGCGGATCTCGTCCGGGGACCCAGTACTTC	CASRDYNSGSRPGTQYF
-	TRBV6-1	TRBJ2-7	-	TGTGCCAGCAGGCTGGGTCCACGCGAGCAGTACTTC	CASRLGPREQYF
TRBD2	TRBV7-8	TRBJ2-7	-	TGTGCCAGCAGCTCGGGACTAGCTTTGGGGGAGCAGTACTTC	CASSSGLALGEQYF
-	TRBV5-1	TRBJ2-1	-	TGCGCCAGCAGCTTGGAGATAGCGAATGAGCAGTTCTTC	CASSLEIANEQFF
-	TRBV5-1	TRBJ2-1	-	TGCGCCAGCAGCGACGCTAGGGACTTGGCCCTTGAGCAGTTCTTC	CASSDARDLALEQFF
-	TRBV19	TRBJ2-2	-	TGTGCCACTTCCCCAGGGGGAGGGACCGGGGAGCTGTTTTTT	CATSPGGGTGELFF
-	TRBV19	TRBJ2-1	-	TGTGCCAGTAGTTATTCCGGATCCTACAATGAGCAGTTCTTC	CASSYSGSYNEQFF
-	TRBV11-2	TRBJ2-1	-	TGTGCCAGCAGCTGGACGGGCGGTGAGCAGTTCTTC	CASSWTGGEQFF
-	TRBV19	TRBJ2-1	-	TGTGCCAGTAGTATGGGGGGCCTAGACAATGAGCAGTTCTTC	CASSMGGLDNEQFF
TRBD2	TRBV10-3	TRBJ2-7	-	TGTGCCATCAGGGGGGGGGAACCTTACGAGCAGTACTTC	CAIRGGEPYEQYF
-	TRBV27	TRBJ2-7	-	TGTGCCAGCAGTTTCGCGGGTAGCTCCTACGAGCAGTACTTC	CASSFAGSSYEQYF
TRBD1	TRBV25-1	TRBJ1-2	-	TGTGCCAGCAGTGAGGGGACAGTGATCTATGGCTACACCTTC	CASSEGTVIYGYTF
-	TRBV19	TRBJ1-5	-	TGTGCCAGTAGTATAGGGGGGAACGGCAATCAGCCCCAGCATTTT	CASSIGGNGNQPQHF
TRBD2	TRBV19	TRBJ2-1	-	TGTGCCACGAGACTAGCGGGAGTTGGGGAGCAGTTCTTC	CATRLAGVGEQFF
-	TRBV5-8	TRBJ1-3	-	TGTGCCAGCAGCTTGAGGGAGGCTGGAAACACCATATATTTT	CASSLREAGNTIYF
TRBD1	TRBV4-2	TRBJ2-7	-	TGTGCCAGCAGCCAAGAGGGAACAGGGGGGTTTTACGAGCAGTACTTC	CASSQEGTGGFYEQYF
-	TRBV12-5	TRBJ1-2	-	TGTGCTAGTGCCCCGGACGGCTATGGCTACACCTTC	CASAPDGYGYTF